This TCR beta chain is from a study of T cell clonotyping in hematopoietic cell transplantation. Regarding the study as a whole: Graft donor and pretransplant recipient Inverse Simpson Index values predicted broader posttransplant TCR diversity.

Sequenced by immunoSEQ multiplex PCR; TCRdb stores in-frame clones only, minus some. The sample includes about 17,000 clones, about 90% seen only once; the top ten take roughly 4.9%. Trimming removed 6 bases at V and 6 bases at J, with 8 bases between. CDR3 size: 12 residues. Per the germline V gene, CDR1 is SNHLY and CDR2 is FYNNEI. Turning to this clone: Its antigen is as yet unknown.

The sequencing input was peripheral blood mononuclear cells. The chain joins TRBV2 to TRBJ2-2; D is unclear. The clonotype was recovered from a middle-aged man in good health. Some clones in this sample may be carry-over from other donors' samples. The CDR3: CASSDQAGELFF. For the CDR3, the DNA is TGTGCCAGCAGCGATCAAGCCGGGGAGCTGTTTTTT.